The 18 T cell receptor beta chains in this list originate from one sample, sequenced in a study of OX40 agonist ivuxolimab in advanced cancers. Clones were sequenced by immunoSEQ multiplex PCR, and TCRdb holds only the in-frame ones, with some missing. The data show approximately 25,000 clones, about 85% seen once. The source was CD4+ or CD8+ T cells sorted from blood, collected in a trial of the OX40 agonist ivuxolimab. Every receptor here comes from an adult with an advanced solid tumor such as melanoma, head and neck, liver or kidney cancer.

V is TRBV4-1 and J is TRBJ1-5; 7 nucleotides match TRBD1. Trimming cost V 1 base and J 0 bases; bases outside gene matches: 6. The germline CDR1 and CDR2 sequences are MGHRA and YSYEKL. The CDR3 runs to 17 residues. The CDR3 loop is CASSQVGTDYSNQPQHF. The CDR3 DNA follows: TGCGCCAGCAGCCAAGTAGGGACAGACTATAGCAATCAGCCCCAGCATTTT.

The V call is TRBV27, the J call TRBJ1-5, with TRBD1 as a possible D gene (5 bases). The V and J ends lost 2 bases and 7 bases respectively, with 12 bases between them. CDR1 and CDR2 (germline): MNHEY, SMNVEV (reference sequence). The CDR3 has 14 amino acids. CDR3 sequence reads: CASSLGTWSQPQHF. CDR3 nucleotides: TGTGCCAGCAGTTTAGGGACCTGGAGCCAGCCCCAGCATTTT.

The chain is built from TRBV14 and TRBJ2-3, with a possible D match to TRBD1 (7 bases). V was clipped by 4 bases and J by 13 bases, with 15 bases between them. CDR3 size: 12 residues. The germline CDR1 and CDR2 sequences are SGHDN and FVKESK. The CDR3 here is CASSLQGGGKYF. DNA of the CDR3: TGTGCCAGCAGCCTGCAGGGGGGCGGGAAGTATTTT.

The chain combines TRBV2 with TRBJ2-5; 8 bases match TRBD2. The CDR3 consists of 16 residues. V was pared by 7 bases and J by 5 bases, with 15 bases of the junction left unmatched. Germline loops: CDR1 SNHLY, CDR2 FYNNEI. The CDR3 is CASTPNGGVTRETQYF. The CDR3 nucleotides are TGTGCCAGCACTCCGAACGGGGGGGTCACACGGGAGACCCAGTACTTC.

V is TRBV7-6 and J is TRBJ2-5; D tentatively reads TRBD1 or TRBD2 (6 bases each). CDR1 SGHVS and CDR2 FNYEAQ come from the germline V gene. The CDR3 sequence is 16 residues long. V lost 5 bases, J lost 1 base, and 17 bases lay in between. The CDR3 is CASSRGAGDLQETQYF. The DNA for the CDR3 is TGTGCCAGCAGCCGCGGGGCAGGGGATCTCCAAGAGACCCAGTACTTC.

The rearrangement links TRBV9 to TRBJ2-2, with D perhaps given as TRBD1 or TRBD2 (5 bases each). This CDR3 has 15 residues. V was shortened by 4 bases and J by 3 bases, with 13 bases between the two germline ends. Germline V gives CDR1 SGDLS, CDR2 YYNGEE. The chain's CDR3 is CASSPWGTHTGELFF. CDR3 coding DNA: TGTGCCAGCAGCCCCTGGGGGACCCACACCGGGGAGCTGTTTTTT.

The V and J genes are TRBV10-1 and TRBJ1-2; 7 nucleotides align to TRBD1. The length of the CDR3 is 16 residues. The germline gives CDR1 WNHNN, CDR2 SYGVQD (reference sequence). V shed 6 bases and J 0 bases; nucleotides not matched to a gene: 10. CDR3 in amino acids: CASSPLAGGANYGYTF. CDR3 coding DNA: TGCGCCAGCAGCCCCTTAGCAGGGGGGGCTAACTATGGCTACACCTTC.

The chain employs TRBV28 and TRBJ1-2, with TRBD1 matching over 7 bases. CDR1 MDHEN and CDR2 SYDVKM come from the germline V gene. The CDR3 totals 14 residues. The J segment lost 4 bases and the V segment lost 5 bases, leaving 7 bases of the junction unmatched. The CDR3 region has the DNA TGTGCCAGCAGTCCTCCCCGGGACAGCTATGGCTACACCTTC. Its translation: CASSPPRDSYGYTF.

V gene TRBV27 combines with J gene TRBJ2-1; no clear D. Trimming pared 1 base from V and 2 bases from J, leaving 15 bases between. CDR3 size: 17 residues. Germline CDR1 is MNHEY and CDR2 is SMNVEV (reference sequence). CDR3 protein: CASSLFGLPSAYNEQFF. CDR3 DNA sequence: TGTGCCAGCAGTTTATTTGGCCTACCTTCCGCCTACAATGAGCAGTTCTTC.

The rearrangement links TRBV6-6 to TRBJ1-2, with D tentatively TRBD1 (5 bases). Trimming left V 1 base short and J 0 bases short, with 9 bases between. This CDR3 region has 15 residues. Germline CDR1 is MNHNY and CDR2 is SVGAGI (reference sequence). Here the CDR3 DNA reads TGTGCCAGCAGTTACTTTCCGGGGGCTAACTATGGCTACACCTTC. It is translated as CASSYFPGANYGYTF.

The rearrangement links TRBV30 to TRBJ2-2; D tentatively fits TRBD1 or TRBD2 (5 bases each). V lost 4 bases and J lost 1, with 7 bases in between. This CDR3 region has 13 residues. The germline CDR1 and CDR2 sequences are GTSNPN and SVGIG (reference sequence). CDR3 sequence (DNA): TGTGCCTGGAAGGGACGGAACACCGGGGAGCTGTTTTTT. Amino acids: CAWKGRNTGELFF.

The chain links TRBV30 to TRBJ1-1; 8 positions match TRBD1. This CDR3 contains 13 residues. Germline trimming cut 3 bases from V and 5 bases from J; bases unmatched to any gene: 5. Germline V CDR1 and CDR2: GTSNPN, SVGIG (reference sequence). The CDR3 spells CAWSITGGTEAFF. The CDR3 region has the DNA TGTGCCTGGAGCATTACAGGGGGGACTGAAGCTTTCTTT.

In this sample, this clone turned up many times. The chain uses TRBV7-8 and TRBJ2-7; D is tentatively TRBD1 or TRBD2 (5 bases each). The CDR3 is 19 residues long. Germline CDR1 and CDR2: SGHVS and FQNEAQ. The V gene lost 5 bases and the J gene lost 1 base, with 27 bases spanning the gap. This CDR3 is CASSGGVSEFRAVSYEQYF. The DNA for the CDR3 is TGTGCCAGCAGCGGGGGTGTAAGCGAGTTTAGGGCTGTATCCTACGAGCAGTACTTC.

CDR3 protein: CASSFGVVYNSPLHF. CDR3 in DNA: TGTGCCAGCAGCTTCGGGGTAGTTTATAATTCACCCCTCCACTTT. This chain connects TRBV7-2 to TRBJ1-6; D not certain. V lost 3 bases and J lost 4, with 10 bases in between. Germline loops: CDR1 SGHTA, CDR2 FQGNSA. This CDR3 contains 15 residues.

The rearrangement uses TRBV7-3 and TRBJ2-5; the D gene could be TRBD1 or TRBD2 (5 bases each). Per germline, CDR1 SGHTA and CDR2 FQGTGA. Trimming cost V 5 bases and J 2 bases, with 9 bases left between them. The CDR3 sequence is 13 residues long. CDR3 DNA: TGTGCCAGCAGCGGGACGGCACAAGAGACCCAGTACTTC. It codes for CASSGTAQETQYF.

This chain joins TRBV13 and TRBJ2-1; D unclear. Between the trimmed V and J ends, which lost 11 bases and 0 bases, there was a span of 17 bases. CDR1 PRHDT and CDR2 FYEKMQ come from the germline V gene (reference sequence). This CDR3 has 15 residues. CDR3 sequence (DNA): TGTGCCTCAGGCCCGGGTACAAGCTCCTACAATGAGCAGTTCTTC. It is translated as CASGPGTSSYNEQFF.

This clone was recorded once. The V gene is TRBV5-4, the J gene TRBJ1-1; D unresolved. CDR3 length: 15 amino acids. Germline CDR1 reads SGHNT; CDR2 reads YYREEE (reference sequence). The germline V and J ends were trimmed by 2 bases and 0 bases, with 11 bases remaining between them. CDR3 coding DNA: TGTGCCAGCAGCTTTGGACTCGGAATGAACACTGAAGCTTTCTTT. This encodes CASSFGLGMNTEAFF.

The rearrangement links TRBV28 to TRBJ2-1; a possible D gene is TRBD2 (5 bases). The CDR3 runs 14 residues. Germline values: CDR1 MDHEN, CDR2 SYDVKM. Trimming stripped 6 bases from V and 4 bases from J, with 13 bases between. The CDR3 region has the DNA TGTGCCAGCAGGGTCTCGGACTTTTACAATGAGCAGTTCTTC. It translates to CASRVSDFYNEQFF.